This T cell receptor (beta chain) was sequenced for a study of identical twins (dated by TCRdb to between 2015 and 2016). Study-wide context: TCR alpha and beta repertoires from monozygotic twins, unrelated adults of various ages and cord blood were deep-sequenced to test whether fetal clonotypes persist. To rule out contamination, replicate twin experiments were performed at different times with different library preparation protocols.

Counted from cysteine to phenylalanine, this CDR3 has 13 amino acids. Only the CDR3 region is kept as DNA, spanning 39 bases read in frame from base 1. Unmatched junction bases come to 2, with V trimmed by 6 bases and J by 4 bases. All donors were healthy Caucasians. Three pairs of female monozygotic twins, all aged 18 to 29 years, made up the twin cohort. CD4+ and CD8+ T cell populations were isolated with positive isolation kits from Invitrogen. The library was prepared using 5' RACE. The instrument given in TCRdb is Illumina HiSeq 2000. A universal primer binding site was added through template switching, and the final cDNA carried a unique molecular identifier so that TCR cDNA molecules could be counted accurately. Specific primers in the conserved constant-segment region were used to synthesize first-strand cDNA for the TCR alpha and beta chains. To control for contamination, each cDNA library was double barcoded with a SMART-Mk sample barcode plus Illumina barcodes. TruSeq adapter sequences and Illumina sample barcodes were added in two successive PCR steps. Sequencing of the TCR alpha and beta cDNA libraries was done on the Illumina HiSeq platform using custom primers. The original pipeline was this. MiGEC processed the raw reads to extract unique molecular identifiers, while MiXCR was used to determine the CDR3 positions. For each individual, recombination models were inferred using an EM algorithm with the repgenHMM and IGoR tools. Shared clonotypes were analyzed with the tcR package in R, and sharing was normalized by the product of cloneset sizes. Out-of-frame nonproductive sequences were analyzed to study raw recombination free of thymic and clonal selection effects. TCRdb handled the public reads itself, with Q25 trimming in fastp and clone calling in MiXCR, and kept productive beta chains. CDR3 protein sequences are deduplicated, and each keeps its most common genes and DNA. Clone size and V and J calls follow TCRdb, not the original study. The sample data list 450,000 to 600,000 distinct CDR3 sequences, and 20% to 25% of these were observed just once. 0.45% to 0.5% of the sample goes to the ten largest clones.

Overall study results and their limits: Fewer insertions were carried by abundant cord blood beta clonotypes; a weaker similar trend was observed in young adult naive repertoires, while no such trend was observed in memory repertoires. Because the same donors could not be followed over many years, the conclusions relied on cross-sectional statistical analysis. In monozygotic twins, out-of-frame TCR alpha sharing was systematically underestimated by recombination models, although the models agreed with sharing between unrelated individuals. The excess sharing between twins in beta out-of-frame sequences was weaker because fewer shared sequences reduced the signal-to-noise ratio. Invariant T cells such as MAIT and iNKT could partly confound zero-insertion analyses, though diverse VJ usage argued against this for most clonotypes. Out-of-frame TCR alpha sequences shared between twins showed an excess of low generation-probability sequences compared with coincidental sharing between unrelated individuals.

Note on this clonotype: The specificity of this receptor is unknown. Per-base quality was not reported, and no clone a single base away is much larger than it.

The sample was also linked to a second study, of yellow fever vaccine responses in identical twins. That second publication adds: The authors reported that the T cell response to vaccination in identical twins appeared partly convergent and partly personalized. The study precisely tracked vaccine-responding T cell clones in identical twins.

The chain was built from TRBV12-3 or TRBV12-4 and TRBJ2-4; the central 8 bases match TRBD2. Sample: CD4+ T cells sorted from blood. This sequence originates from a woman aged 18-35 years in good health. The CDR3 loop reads CASRPSGKNIQYF. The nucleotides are TGTGCCAGCAGGCCTAGCGGGAAAAACATTCAGTACTTC.